Listed below are T cell receptor beta chains from one sample, sequenced in a study of type 1 regulatory T cells. Each CDR3 protein is one row after TCRdb ran MiXCR on the reads. The table shows roughly 71,000 distinct CDR3 sequences, with about 62% occurring only once. No antigen has been identified for these receptors. The source material was cultured T cells, either the whole culture or a sorted T cell fraction (not recorded which). Receptors originate from a human donor in good health. Each CDR3 is given with its conserved first and last residue. A D gene is named only where the DNA matches it firmly. Some rows have no size entry. The others give once, few or many, or a class for an expanded clone.

TRBJ2-1 | TRBV5-6 | . | . | TGTGCCAGCAGCTTAGAAAGGAATTTCTACAATGAGCAGTTCTTC | CASSLERNFYNEQFF
TRBJ2-1 | TRBV5-1 | TRBD2 | . | TGCGCCAGCAGCTTGGAAGCGGGAGGGCCGGAGAATGAGCAGTTCTTC | CASSLEAGGPENEQFF
TRBJ2-7 | TRBV6-5 | . | medium-sized | TGTGCCAGCAGTCCCGTCCTACGCTACGAGCAGTACTTC | CASSPVLRYEQYF
TRBJ1-6 | TRBV6-6 | . | . | TGTGCCAGCCGGGGTTTGGTGGGGCATTCACCCCTCCACTTT | CASRGLVGHSPLHF
TRBJ1-1 | TRBV5-6 | . | few | TGTGCCAGCGTGTGGGGGCAGGGGAGGTTGCGGAACACTGAAGCTTTCTTT | CASVWGQGRLRNTEAFF
TRBJ1-4 | TRBV4-2 | . | . | TGTGCCAGCAGCCAATTTTTACCGGGAGCCAAGGAAAAACTGTTTTTT | CASSQFLPGAKEKLFF
TRBJ1-4 | TRBV7-2 | . | . | TGTGCCAGCAGCTTAAGCCAGGCAAATGAAAAACTGTTTTTT | CASSLSQANEKLFF
TRBJ2-2 | TRBV3-1 | TRBD2 | few | TGTGCCAGCAGCCCCGGGGTAGCGGGAGTGACCGGGGAGCTGTTTTTT | CASSPGVAGVTGELFF
TRBJ2-1 | TRBV14 | . | once | TGTGCCAGCAGCCAGACTAGTCTGAATGAGCAGTTCTTC | CASSQTSLNEQFF
TRBJ2-7 | TRBV10-3 | TRBD1 | . | TGTGCCATCAGGCAAGGACAGGCTGCCTACGAGCAGTACTTC | CAIRQGQAAYEQYF
TRBJ2-7 | TRBV5-1 | TRBD2 | . | TGCGCCAGCAGCCCCCGGACTAGCGGGAACAACAGGTACGAGCAGTACTTC | CASSPRTSGNNRYEQYF
TRBJ2-2 | TRBV20-1 | . | . | TGCAGTGCTAGGAGGGTACAGCCTGGATGGACCGGGGAGCTGTTTTTT | CSARRVQPGWTGELFF
TRBJ1-1 | TRBV11-1 | . | . | TGTGCCAGCAGCTTTTCCTTGGTCCGAGAAGCTTTCTTT | CASSFSLVREAFF
TRBJ2-5 | TRBV7-9 | . | . | TGTGCCAGCAGCTTCGCTGTGGGGCTTGGAGAGACCCAGTACTTC | CASSFAVGLGETQYF
TRBJ1-2 | TRBV7-9 | . | few | TGTGCCAGCAGCAGCAGGGCTGGCTATGGCTACACCTTC | CASSSRAGYGYTF
TRBJ2-2 | TRBV27 | TRBD2 | . | TGTGCCAGCAGTTTAACAGCGGGAGTCGGGGAGCTGTTTTTT | CASSLTAGVGELFF
TRBJ2-2 | TRBV4-2 | . | once | TGTGCCAGCAGCCGTGGGACTGGACGGAACACCGGGGAGCTGTTTTTT | CASSRGTGRNTGELFF
TRBJ2-5 | TRBV20-1 | . | . | TGCAGTGCTCAGACAGTAGAGACCCAGTACTTC | CSAQTVETQYF
TRBJ1-6 | TRBV27 | . | . | TGTGCCAGCAGTTTATCCGGGGGGACCTATAATTCACCCCTCCACTTT | CASSLSGGTYNSPLHF
TRBJ2-6 | TRBV7-9 | TRBD1 | . | TGTGCCAGCAGCGGGAAGCGGGGACAGGGAACCAACCTCTCTGGGGCCAACGTCCTGACTTTC | CASSGKRGQGTNLSGANVLTF
TRBJ2-1 | TRBV9 | . | . | TGTGCCAGCAGCCCTCGACACCAGCTCGATGAGCAGTTCTTC | CASSPRHQLDEQFF
TRBJ2-1 | TRBV6-4 | TRBD2 | few | TGTGCCAGCAGTGAACTAGCGGGAGGCCCTAATGAGCAGTTCTTC | CASSELAGGPNEQFF
TRBJ2-3 | TRBV27 | TRBD2 | . | TGTGCCAGCAGCGCACTAGCGGGAGGGCCAACAGATACGCAGTATTTT | CASSALAGGPTDTQYF
TRBJ2-7 | TRBV27 | . | . | TGTGCCAGCAGTTTGTCGGGTCCCCGTTACGAGCAGTACTTC | CASSLSGPRYEQYF
TRBJ1-5 | TRBV20-1 | TRBD1 | once | TGCAGTGCTAGTCCCCGGGACAGGGCACCTCTGGGGCCCCAGCATTTT | CSASPRDRAPLGPQHF
TRBJ2-5 | TRBV6-2/TRBV6-3 | TRBD2 | . | TGTGCCAGCAGTTACTCGAAACGGGCGGGAGGGCCAGAGACCCAGTACTTC | CASSYSKRAGGPETQYF
TRBJ1-2 | TRBV6-6 | . | . | TGTGCCAGCAGTTACGATTCTTTAGCAGGGTCCTATGGCTACACCTTC | CASSYDSLAGSYGYTF
TRBJ2-3 | TRBV24-1 | . | . | TGTGCCACCAGTGATTGGGGCCAGGGGAGGCCCACAGATACGCAGAATTTT | CATSDWGQGRPTDTQNF
TRBJ2-7 | TRBV5-1 | . | . | TGCGCCAGCAGTCCTACGGCCCTCAACTCCTACGAGCAGTACTTC | CASSPTALNSYEQYF
TRBJ2-1 | TRBV24-1 | TRBD2 | . | TGTGCCACCAGTGACCCCAGCGGGAGTGCCTACAATGAGCAGTTCTTC | CATSDPSGSAYNEQFF
TRBJ2-5 | TRBV3-1 | . | few | TGTGCCAGCAGCCAAAGCGGGTACCAAGAGACCCAGTACTTC | CASSQSGYQETQYF
TRBJ1-5 | TRBV5-1 | . | few | TGCGCCAGCAGCCTTGGTGGGTCGAATCAGCCCCAGCATTTT | CASSLGGSNQPQHF
TRBJ2-5 | TRBV20-1 | TRBD2 | . | TGCAGTGCTAGGTATCCAGTGGGAAAACCGGGGGGAGAGACCCAGTACTTC | CSARYPVGKPGGETQYF
TRBJ2-3 | TRBV11-2 | . | . | TGTGCCAGCAGCTTAGGCTTAGGAGATACGCAGTATTTT | CASSLGLGDTQYF
TRBJ2-1 | TRBV12-3/TRBV12-4 | . | . | TGTGCCAGCAGCCCTACAGGGAGGTATCGGTTCTTC | CASSPTGRYRFF
TRBJ2-6 | TRBV28 | . | . | TGTGCCAGCAGTTTCCTGCGGGACGTCCTTCTTGGGGCCAACGTCCTGACTTTC | CASSFLRDVLLGANVLTF
TRBJ1-3 | TRBV9 | . | . | TGTGCCAGCAGCGTTGAGCCTGTAGGAGCCCCTGGAAACACCATATATTTT | CASSVEPVGAPGNTIYF
TRBJ2-1 | TRBV6-1 | TRBD2 | . | TGTGCCAGCAGTGTAGGCGGGAGTAGGAATGAGCAGTTCTTC | CASSVGGSRNEQFF
TRBJ2-2 | TRBV27 | . | . | TGTGCCAGCCTTGGGGCTACAGAGCCCGGGGAGCTGTTTTTT | CASLGATEPGELFF
TRBJ1-1 | TRBV29-1 | . | once | TGCAGCGTTGGGACCGCGGGACACATGAACACTGAAGCTTTCTTT | CSVGTAGHMNTEAFF
TRBJ2-7 | TRBV29-1 | . | . | TGCAGCGTTGAAGTTGAGCGCCACGAGCAGTACTTC | CSVEVERHEQYF
TRBJ1-1 | TRBV28 | . | . | TGTGCCAGCAGTAAGGGAGGTGAAGCTTTCTTT | CASSKGGEAFF
TRBJ2-7 | TRBV6-6 | . | . | TGTGCCAGCAGTTACGGTCCGGGGGCGAGGGAGCAGTACTTC | CASSYGPGAREQYF